This is a list of T cell receptor beta chains from one sample in a study of shared clonotypes between healthy human individuals. Clones were sequenced by immunoSEQ multiplex PCR, and TCRdb holds only the in-frame ones, with some missing. The data contain some 1.1 million clones, approximately 80% of them singletons. The specimen sequenced was memory CD4+ T cells from PBMCs. All receptors come from a man younger than 35 in good health. Some clones in this sample may be carry-over from other donors' samples. The CDR3 runs from the conserved cysteine through the conserved F or W. A D gene is named only where the DNA matches it firmly. Size tells how often a clone was seen (once, few, many) or the class of an expanded clone, and some rows leave it out.

j_call v_call cdr3_length d_call clone_size cdr3_aa cdr3_nt
TRBJ1-4 TRBV18 19 TRBD1 . CASSPRGQGANRANEKLFF TGTGCCAGCTCACCCAGAGGACAGGGGGCCAATCGGGCTAATGAAAAACTGTTTTTT
TRBJ2-5 TRBV29-1 13 TRBD2 . CSAKKGGEETQYF TGCAGCGCCAAAAAGGGAGGGGAAGAGACCCAGTACTTC
TRBJ2-1 TRBV7-8 18 TRBD2 few CASSPLRDSGRGGNEQFF TGTGCCAGCAGCCCACTTAGGGATAGCGGGAGAGGAGGCAATGAGCAGTTCTTC
TRBJ2-3 TRBV6-6 16 TRBD1 once CASSYGDSFFTDTQYF TGTGCCAGCAGTTACGGGGACAGTTTTTTCACAGATACGCAGTATTTT
TRBJ1-2 TRBV18 15 . once CASSPGQLQGYGYTF TGTGCCAGCTCACCAGGGCAGCTCCAGGGGTATGGCTACACCTTC
TRBJ1-5 TRBV2 15 . . CASRHRTASNQPQHF TGTGCCAGCAGACACAGGACAGCCAGCAATCAGCCCCAGCATTTT
TRBJ2-7 TRBV28 14 . . CASSLLLPSYEQYF TGTGCCAGCAGCTTACTACTTCCGTCCTACGAGCAGTACTTC
TRBJ2-5 TRBV4-3 15 . . CASSQGGRGVETQYF TGCGCCAGCAGCCAAGGAGGGAGGGGGGTTGAGACCCAGTACTTC
TRBJ1-3 TRBV19 14 TRBD1 . CASSSGQAGNTIYF TGTGCCAGTAGTAGTGGACAGGCTGGAAACACCATATATTTT
TRBJ2-3 TRBV2 14 TRBD1 few CASRGQGSTDTQYF TGTGCCAGCAGAGGACAGGGTAGCACAGATACGCAGTATTTT
TRBJ1-2 TRBV28 15 TRBD1 . CASSLQTGWDYGYTF TGTGCCAGCAGTTTACAGACAGGGTGGGACTATGGCTACACCTTC
TRBJ1-5 TRBV14 12 . . CASSLKNQPQHF TGTGCCAGCAGCCTCAAGAATCAGCCCCAGCATTTT
TRBJ1-5 TRBV11-2 13 . . CASSLRRDQPQHF TGTGCCAGCAGCTTACGAAGGGATCAGCCCCAGCATTTT
TRBJ2-7 TRBV27 16 TRBD1 . CASSFLPGQGNYEQYF TGTGCCAGCAGTTTCCTCCCGGGACAGGGAAACTACGAGCAGTACTTC
TRBJ1-3 TRBV28 14 . many CASSSHREGNTIYF TGTGCCAGCAGTTCCCACAGGGAGGGAAACACCATATATTTT
TRBJ2-5 TRBV7-9 16 TRBD2 . CASSLLTSGVQETQYF TGTGCCAGCAGCTTATTGACTAGCGGAGTCCAAGAGACCCAGTACTTC
TRBJ2-2 TRBV5-1 16 TRBD1 . CASSSRQGAGTGELFF TGCGCCAGCAGCTCCAGACAGGGGGCGGGCACCGGGGAGCTGTTTTTT
TRBJ2-3 TRBV6-6 14 TRBD2 . CASRGGSAADTQYF TGTGCCAGCAGGGGAGGGAGTGCAGCAGATACGCAGTATTTT
TRBJ2-1 TRBV7-9 14 . . CASARGPSYNEQFF TGTGCCAGCGCGCGGGGCCCCTCCTACAATGAGCAGTTCTTC
TRBJ2-3 TRBV7-2 14 . once CASSLGLSTDTQYF TGTGCCAGCAGCTTAGGACTTAGCACAGATACGCAGTATTTT
TRBJ2-3 TRBV5-1 15 TRBD2 . CASRELAGVGDTQYF TGCGCCAGCAGAGAACTAGCGGGAGTAGGAGATACGCAGTATTTT
TRBJ2-7 TRBV4-3 13 . . CASSQEWQDEQYF TGCGCCAGCAGCCAAGAATGGCAAGACGAGCAGTACTTC
TRBJ1-5 TRBV15 15 . few CATSRDVKENQPQHF TGTGCCACCAGCAGAGATGTCAAGGAGAATCAGCCCCAGCATTTT
TRBJ1-4 TRBV28 15 . few CASSRVSGIWEKLFF TGTGCCAGCAGTCGGGTTTCAGGGATTTGGGAAAAACTGTTTTTT
TRBJ1-2 TRBV5-6 12 . . CASSSQGYGYTF TGTGCCAGCAGCTCTCAGGGATATGGCTACACCTTC
TRBJ2-7 TRBV7-3 12 . . CASSLDKGEQYF TGTGCCAGCAGCCTCGATAAGGGCGAGCAGTACTTC
TRBJ1-5 TRBV6-6 15 TRBD1 . CASSYMGQGNQPQHF TGTGCCAGCAGTTACATGGGACAGGGGAATCAGCCCCAGCATTTT
TRBJ1-1 TRBV7-8 15 TRBD1 . CASSPGDRGATEAFF TGTGCCAGCAGCCCAGGGGACAGGGGGGCAACTGAAGCTTTCTTT
TRBJ2-7 TRBV2 12 . . CASRIGLYEQYF TGTGCCAGCAGGATAGGACTTTACGAGCAGTACTTC
TRBJ2-1 TRBV28 14 TRBD1 . CASSGDSSHNEQFF TGTGCCAGCAGTGGGGACAGCTCCCACAATGAGCAGTTCTTC
TRBJ1-1 TRBV27 14 . few CASSFQQGVTEAFF TGTGCCAGCAGTTTTCAACAGGGTGTGACTGAAGCTTTCTTT
TRBJ2-2 TRBV25-1 15 . . CASSDVGSRGGELFF TGTGCCAGCAGTGATGTAGGTTCTAGGGGCGGGGAGCTGTTTTTT
TRBJ1-1 TRBV28 11 . once CAIKLQTEAFF TGTGCCATAAAGCTCCAAACTGAAGCTTTCTTT
TRBJ1-1 TRBV7-2 11 . . CASSLYTEAFF TGTGCCAGCAGCTTATATACTGAAGCTTTCTTT
TRBJ1-2 TRBV27 16 . . CASRDSGAGTYYGYTF TGTGCCAGCAGAGATAGCGGGGCCGGAACCTACTATGGCTACACCTTC
TRBJ2-3 TRBV28 16 . . CASSFRTDQPSDTQYF TGTGCCAGCAGTTTTCGGACCGATCAGCCTTCAGATACGCAGTATTTT
TRBJ1-1 TRBV9 13 . . CASSPDLNTEAFF TGTGCCAGCAGCCCAGACCTGAACACTGAAGCTTTCTTT
TRBJ2-3 TRBV14 14 TRBD2 . CASRLAGGTDTQYF TGTGCCAGCCGACTAGCGGGTGGCACAGATACGCAGTATTTT
TRBJ1-2 TRBV2 15 TRBD1 many CASSLSLDRGDGYTF TGTGCCAGCAGTCTTTCCCTGGACAGGGGGGATGGCTACACCTTC
TRBJ1-5 TRBV2 14 . few CASTTTARDQPQHF TGTGCCAGCACCACAACCGCCCGGGATCAGCCCCAGCATTTT
TRBJ2-1 TRBV5-4 14 . . CASSLVGRNNEQFF TGTGCCAGCAGCTTGGTTGGACGTAACAATGAGCAGTTCTTC
TRBJ2-7 TRBV6-1 15 . . CASRAQGRLTYEQYF TGTGCCAGCAGAGCCCAGGGGAGACTCACCTACGAGCAGTACTTC
TRBJ2-5 TRBV5-8 14 TRBD1 once CASSFPGQASPWYF TGTGCCAGCAGCTTCCCGGGACAGGCATCTCCCTGGTACTTC
TRBJ1-1 TRBV13 16 . . CASSSIRTWKGTEAFF TGTGCCAGCAGCTCCATTCGGACGTGGAAGGGCACTGAAGCTTTCTTT
TRBJ2-7 TRBV5-4 15 . . CASSLVGSRSDEQYF TGTGCCAGCAGCTTGGTCGGGAGTCGCAGCGACGAGCAGTACTTC
TRBJ2-5 TRBV9 15 TRBD1 . CASSVVGQGRETQYF TGTGCCAGCAGCGTAGTGGGACAGGGGCGAGAGACCCAGTACTTC
TRBJ1-2 TRBV19 14 TRBD1 . CASNEGTGTYGYTF TGTGCCAGTAACGAGGGGACAGGAACCTATGGCTACACCTTC
TRBJ1-4 TRBV29-1 12 . . CSVGGSNEKLFF TGCAGCGTTGGGGGGTCTAATGAAAAACTGTTTTTT
TRBJ1-4 TRBV9 13 . . CASSMMDGEKLFF TGTGCCAGCAGCATGATGGACGGCGAAAAACTGTTTTTT
TRBJ1-3 TRBV7-2 12 . . CASSTSLFGIYF TGTGCCAGCAGCACAAGCCTTTTCGGCATATATTTT
TRBJ2-5 TRBV5-4 16 . . CASSFGRGAYQETQYF TGTGCCAGCAGCTTCGGCAGGGGGGCTTACCAAGAGACCCAGTACTTC
TRBJ2-7 TRBV6-5 11 TRBD2 . CASGTRGEQYF TGTGCCAGCGGGACTAGGGGTGAGCAGTACTTC
TRBJ1-1 TRBV7-8 13 . few CASSLVQGPEAFF TGTGCCAGCAGCTTAGTGCAGGGACCTGAAGCTTTCTTT
TRBJ2-7 TRBV28 20 . . CASSRGDTWLGASLSYEQYF TGTGCCAGCAGCCGAGGGGATACGTGGTTGGGGGCATCACTATCCTACGAGCAGTACTTC